The sample holds a few counts of the clone carrying this T cell receptor beta chain. This specimen comes from a study of blood T cell repertoires in COVID-19. Study-wide context: Sample material is recorded as cDNA or gDNA derived from T cells, B-cell-depleted T cells, or PBMCs.

Some clones are missing from TCRdb's copy, which holds only in-frame ones; the method was immunoSEQ multiplex PCR. Here the sample spans roughly 49,000 clones, approximately 91% being singletons. V lost 5 bases to trimming and J lost 2 bases, with 25 bases between them. The CDR3 is 19 amino acids. Germline values: CDR1 SEHNR, CDR2 FQNEAQ (reference sequence). The receptor was derived from a human donor in a cohort sampled during active COVID-19. The sample comprised peripheral blood. V is TRBV7-9 and J is TRBJ1-5; a weak D match, TRBD1 (5 bases). As DNA, the CDR3 is TGTGCCAGCAGCCCGGGCGGGGGGGATAATATAGGAGGCAATCAGCCCCAGCATTTT. Translation: CASSPGGGDNIGGNQPQHF.